This T cell receptor (beta chain) was identified during a study of metastatic and nonmetastatic thyroid tumors. For the study at large: Repertoires were compared across blood and tumor or nodule tissue from malignant and benign thyroid patients. Overall study findings and caveats: Reportedly, malignant thyroid tumors had significantly higher TCR beta diversity than benign nodules, in blood and tumor.

The CDR3 extends over 16 amino acids. V shed 6 bases, J shed 7 bases, and the junction held 17 bases outside the gene matches. Germline values: CDR1 MDHEN, CDR2 SYDVKM. In the source study's methods: Clinicopathological groups supplied CDR3 differences that were used to build a distant-metastasis classifier for papillary thyroid cancer. TCRdb reanalyzed the PCR reads with MiXCR. The V and J calls, along with clone size, are taken from TCRdb and not from the paper's own processing. Of 34,000 or so clones in the sample, 35% to 45% were seen once. No treatment of any kind had been given to any patient before thyroid surgery. On this clone itself: Its antigen is as yet unknown.

The chain employs TRBV28 and TRBJ2-7; 8 bases align to TRBD2. Material for sequencing was tumor tissue. The sequence derives from a female donor with papillary thyroid cancer or a benign thyroid nodule (not recorded which). Some clones in this sample may be carry-over from other donors' samples. The CDR3 DNA reads TGTGCCAGCAGCGGGACGTTAGCGGGACTAAAAGGGGAGCAGTACTTC. Translation gives CASSGTLAGLKGEQYF.